These 9 T cell receptor beta chains were sequenced from one sample in a study of PD-1 blockade in classical Hodgkin lymphoma. Relapse was seen in all patients after autologous stem cell transplantation, and brentuximab vedotin exposure was variable. The method was immunoSEQ multiplex PCR; TCRdb's version includes in-frame clones alone and lacks a portion of them. This table has about 14,000 clones, 82% appearing once. The sequenced sample was peripheral blood mononuclear cells (PBMCs), obtained at baseline. All receptors derive from a human donor with classical Hodgkin lymphoma.

The chain employs TRBV10-3 and TRBJ1-1, with D unresolved. Trimming removed 2 bases from V and 5 bases from J, with 9 bases in between. This CDR3 region has 13 residues. Germline assignment: CDR1 ENHRY and CDR2 SYGVKD. The CDR3, as DNA: TGTGCCATCAGTGAGGGTGGGGTTACTGAAGCTTTCTTT. Its translation: CAISEGGVTEAFF.

The chain has TRBV18 and TRBJ2-1, with D unresolved. From germline, CDR1 is KGHSH and CDR2 LQKENI. The CDR3 extends over 14 amino acids. With 0 bases removed from V and 7 bases from J, the gap between germline ends came to 10 bases. As DNA, the CDR3 is TGTGCCAGCTCACCACCTCTGGGCACGAATGAGCAGTTCTTC. This encodes CASSPPLGTNEQFF.

The J gene is TRBJ1-1, the V gene TRBV4-1, with a possible D match to TRBD1 (5 bases). Germline CDR1 is MGHRA and CDR2 is YSYEKL. V lost 0 bases to trimming and J lost 9 bases, with 11 bases between them. This CDR3 region has 13 residues. The CDR3 loop is CASSQDEGLQAFF. CDR3 DNA: TGCGCCAGCAGCCAAGATGAGGGACTTCAAGCTTTCTTT.

This chain uses TRBV6-5 with TRBJ2-1; D possibly corresponds to TRBD1 (6 bases). Germline CDR1 is MNHEY and CDR2 is SVGAGI. This CDR3 is built from 12 residues. V was pared by 7 bases and J by 9 bases, with 13 bases between. This CDR3 reads CASTTGFSEQFF. The DNA for the CDR3 is TGTGCCAGCACCACAGGGTTTAGTGAGCAGTTCTTC.

The rearrangement links TRBV7-9 to TRBJ1-5; 8 nucleotides agree with TRBD1. Germline assignment: CDR1 SEHNR and CDR2 FQNEAQ (reference sequence). This CDR3 has 15 residues. V gave up 4 bases and J gave up 5 bases; unmatched junction bases: 7. The CDR3 spells CASSSAQDRDQPQHF. CDR3 DNA sequence: TGTGCCAGCAGCTCCGCCCAGGACAGGGATCAGCCCCAGCATTTT.

The rearrangement links TRBV7-2 to TRBJ2-5; 13 bases align to TRBD2. CDR1 and CDR2 (germline): SGHTA, FQGNSA. There are 16 residues in the CDR3. V lost 5 bases and J lost 0; bases outside the gene matches: 3. The CDR3 region is CASSLGLAGYQETQYF. DNA of the CDR3: TGTGCCAGCAGCCTGGGACTAGCGGGGTACCAAGAGACCCAGTACTTC.

The rearrangement joins TRBV14 to TRBJ1-2; weak D call: TRBD1 (5 bases). In germline, CDR1 is SGHDN, CDR2 FVKESK. V gave up 3 bases and J gave up 8 bases, with 13 bases separating them. CDR3 length equals 13 residues. CDR3 nucleotides: TGTGCCAGCAGCCATTCAGGGCAGGGAGGCTACACCTTC. Protein: CASSHSGQGGYTF.

This rearrangement joins TRBV6-1 to TRBJ1-6; D possibly corresponds to TRBD1 (5 bases). V was cut by 6 bases and J by 11 bases, with 14 bases left in between. Looked up from germline, CDR1 is MNHNS and CDR2 is SASEGT. This CDR3 comprises 13 residues. The CDR3 DNA reads as TGTGCCAGCAGCGAGCAGGGTTCGACACCCCTCCACTTT. This codes for CASSEQGSTPLHF.

J is TRBJ2-7 and V is TRBV6-5; D is undetermined. Germline CDR1 is MNHEY and CDR2 is SVGAGI. Between the trimmed V and J ends, which lost 10 bases and 7 bases, there was a span of 20 bases. The CDR3 runs to 13 residues. In DNA form, the CDR3 reads TGTGCCACCCGAAGGCAGGACCCGCCTGAGCAGTACTTC. Its protein is CATRRQDPPEQYF.